These 10 T cell receptor beta chains originate from one sample sequenced in a study of blood T cells in healthy people across ages. A second roughly 6 to 11 cycle PCR used barcoded and J-beta primers. TCRdb re-called the 5' RACE reads with MiXCR, one entry per CDR3 protein. The sample holds hundreds of thousands of distinct CDR3 sequences; 32% are singletons and the top ten take roughly 15%. The sequenced sample was blood. Source of these receptors: a woman aged 80 or older in good health.

This clonotype was seen a few times. This chain joins TRBV30 and TRBJ2-4; tentatively, D is TRBD1 (5 bases). There are 13 residues in the CDR3. Trimming stripped 3 bases from V and 7 bases from J, with 13 bases between. The germline CDR1 and CDR2 sequences are GTSNPN and SVGIG (reference sequence). CDR3 in DNA: TGTGCCTGGAGGGTGGGGCCCGGGAACATTCAGTACTTC. Protein: CAWRVGPGNIQYF.

This clonotype was picked up a small number of times. V usage is TRBV7-3 and J usage is TRBJ2-5; no firm D call. From germline, CDR1 is SGHTA and CDR2 FQGTGA. Deletions cut 3 bases from V and 1 base from J, with 6 bases between. CDR3 length equals 13 residues. The DNA of the CDR3 is TGTGCCAGCAGCTTCCCCGGCCAAGAGACCCAGTACTTC. This sequence encodes CASSFPGQETQYF. The variable domain in full, completed from reference TRBV7-3 and TRBJ2-5, reads GAGVSQTPSNKVTEKGKYVELRCDPISGHTALYWYRQSLGQGPEFLIYFQGTGAADDSGLPNDRFFAVRPEGSVSTLKIQRTERGDSAVYLCASSFPGQETQYFGPGTRLLVL.

This clonotype was counted many times. The rearrangement uses TRBV7-9 and TRBJ2-1; D unclear. Germline V CDR1 and CDR2: SEHNR, FQNEAQ (reference sequence). This CDR3 has 17 amino acids. Trimming removed 5 bases at V and 2 bases at J, with 19 bases between. CDR3 protein: CASSPPSWIFPYNEQFF. The CDR3 DNA reads TGTGCCAGCAGCCCCCCTAGTTGGATCTTTCCCTACAATGAGCAGTTCTTC.

This sequence joins TRBV11-2 and TRBJ2-5; 10 bases align to TRBD1. TRBJ2-7 explains the end of the DNA better; the J call may be wrong. The germline V gene has CDR1 SGHAT and CDR2 FQNNGV. CDR3 length: 16 residues. CDR3: CASRLPFRGQGYEQYF. The DNA of the CDR3 is TGTGCCAGCAGGCTTCCTTTCCGGGGACAGGGGTACGAGCAGTACTTC.

This clonotype was counted a few times. The chain is built from TRBV20-1 and TRBJ2-4, with D unresolved. The CDR3 contains 14 residues. V was pared by 3 bases and J by 7 bases, with 16 bases between. Germline V CDR1 and CDR2: DFQATT, SNEGSKA (reference sequence). CDR3 amino acids: CSARKSRSSNIQYF. For the CDR3, the DNA is TGCAGTGCTAGGAAATCCAGATCCTCGAACATTCAGTACTTC.

This clonotype occurred many times. The chain joins TRBV12-3 or TRBV12-4 to TRBJ1-2, with D unclear. Trimming removed 6 bases at V and 5 bases at J, with 10 bases between. The CDR3 length is 12 residues. CDR3 DNA sequence: TGTGCCAGCAGCCACACAGAATATGGCTACACCTTC. Translated: CASSHTEYGYTF.

This clonotype has at least ten counts. This chain connects TRBV12-3 or TRBV12-4 to TRBJ2-5, with TRBD2 matching over 11 bases. V was pared by 7 bases and J by 6 bases, with 7 bases of the junction left unmatched. This CDR3 region has 14 residues. In DNA, the CDR3 is TGTGCCAGCACCCATAGCGGGGGGGTTAAGACCCAGTACTTC. As protein: CASTHSGGVKTQYF.

This clonotype was seen ten or more times. The J gene is TRBJ2-3, the V gene TRBV4-2; 8 bases align to TRBD2. CDR3 length: 19 amino acids. Germline loops: CDR1 LGHNA, CDR2 YNFKEQ. V lost 3 bases, J lost 1 base, and 15 bases stayed unmatched. The CDR3 bases are TGTGCCAGCAGCCACCAGGATAGCGGGGTAAAGTTTGGCACAGATACGCAGTATTTT. It yields the protein CASSHQDSGVKFGTDTQYF.

The rearrangement uses TRBV2 and TRBJ1-3; maybe TRBD1 (5 bases). Germline CDR1 and CDR2: SNHLY and FYNNEI. The V gene lost 5 bases and the J gene lost 5 bases, with 7 bases spanning the gap. CDR3 length: 12 amino acids. The CDR3 protein is CASSWDRNTIYF. The CDR3 DNA reads TGTGCCAGCAGTTGGGACCGAAACACCATATATTTT. Full variable domain (remainder filled in from reference TRBV2 and TRBJ1-3): EPEVTQTPSHQVTQMGQEVILRCVPISNHLYFYWYRQILGQKVEFLVSFYNNEISEKSEIFDDQFSVERPDGSNFTLKIRSTKLEDSAMYFCASSWDRNTIYFGEGSWLTVV.

In the case of this clonotype: This could be a read error, since a much larger clone is one nucleotide away. The chain uses TRBV10-3 and TRBJ1-2, with D possibly TRBD1 on 6 matching bases. Germline values: CDR1 ENHRY, CDR2 SYGVKD. The CDR3 loop spans 14 amino acids. V was cut by 7 bases and J by 1 base, with 13 bases left in between. This CDR3 reads CAITLTGSNYGYTF. DNA for the CDR3: TGTGCCATCACCCTGACAGGAAGTAACTATGGCTACACCTTC.